This T cell receptor beta chain came from a study of blood T cells in healthy people across ages. Overall study results and limits: Estimated diversity across one million T cells was deemed an underestimate.

Then a second PCR, running about 6 to 12 cycles, was carried out with a sample-barcoded 5' primer and a J-beta primer mix. One entry per CDR3 protein results from TCRdb running MiXCR on the 5' RACE reads. The sample shows about 940,000 distinct CDR3 sequences, around 46% of them seen only once. Of note for this clonotype: Its antigen is not known.

Healthy Caucasian individuals from Russia aged 6 to 90 served as donors. Trimming cost V 5 bases and J 2 bases, with 18 bases left between them. Germline CDR1 is SGHTA and CDR2 is FQGTGA. This CDR3 is 17 amino acids long. Sequencing was done on a sample of blood. This TCR was recovered from a man aged 25 to 40 in good health. The rearrangement uses TRBV7-3 and TRBJ2-2; no definite D call. The CDR3 reads CASSPTRRQENTGELFF. CDR3 coding DNA: TGTGCCAGCAGCCCCACCAGGCGGCAGGAAAACACCGGGGAGCTGTTTTTT.